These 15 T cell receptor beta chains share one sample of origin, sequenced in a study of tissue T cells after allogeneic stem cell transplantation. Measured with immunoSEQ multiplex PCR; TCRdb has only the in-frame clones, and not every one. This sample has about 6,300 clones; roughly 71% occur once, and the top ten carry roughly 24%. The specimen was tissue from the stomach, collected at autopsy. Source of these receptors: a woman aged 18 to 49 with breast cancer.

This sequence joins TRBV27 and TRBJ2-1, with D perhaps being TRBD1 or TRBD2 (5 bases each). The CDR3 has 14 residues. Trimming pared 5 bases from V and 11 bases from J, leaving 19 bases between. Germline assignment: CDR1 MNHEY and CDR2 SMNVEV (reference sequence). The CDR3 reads CASSRILGEIKQFF. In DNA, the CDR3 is TGTGCCAGCAGTCGGATATTGGGGGAAATCAAGCAGTTCTTC.

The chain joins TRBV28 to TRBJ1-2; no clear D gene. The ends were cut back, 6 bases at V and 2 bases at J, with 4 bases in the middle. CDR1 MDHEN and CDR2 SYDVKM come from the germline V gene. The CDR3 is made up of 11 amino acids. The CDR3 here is CASRGNYGYTF. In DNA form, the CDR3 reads TGTGCCAGCAGGGGGAACTATGGCTACACCTTC.

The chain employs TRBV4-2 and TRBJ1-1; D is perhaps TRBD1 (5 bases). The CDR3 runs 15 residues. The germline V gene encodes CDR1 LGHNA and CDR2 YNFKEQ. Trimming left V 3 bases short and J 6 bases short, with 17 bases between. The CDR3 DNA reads TGTGCCAGCAGCCAGGGGGTGCTTAGGAGTTCTGAAGCTTTCTTT. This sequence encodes CASSQGVLRSSEAFF.

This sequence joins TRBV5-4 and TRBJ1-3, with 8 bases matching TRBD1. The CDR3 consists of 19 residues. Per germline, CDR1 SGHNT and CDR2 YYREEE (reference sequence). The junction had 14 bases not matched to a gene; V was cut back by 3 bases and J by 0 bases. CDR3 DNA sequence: TGTGCCAGCAGCTCATCAGGGGGCACTCGGGGTCTCTCTGGAAACACCATATATTTT. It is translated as CASSSSGGTRGLSGNTIYF.

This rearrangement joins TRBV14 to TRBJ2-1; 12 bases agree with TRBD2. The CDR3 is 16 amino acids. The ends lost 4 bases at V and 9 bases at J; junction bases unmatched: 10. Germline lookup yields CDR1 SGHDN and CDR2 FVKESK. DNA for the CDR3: TGTGCCAGCAGCCCCCGACTAGCGGGGGCCGGGACTGAGCAGTTCTTC. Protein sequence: CASSPRLAGAGTEQFF. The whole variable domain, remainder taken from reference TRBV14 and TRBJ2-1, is EAGVTQFPSHSVIEKGQTVTLRCDPISGHDNLYWYRRVMGKEIKFLLHFVKESKQDESGMPNNRFLAERTGGTYSTLKVQPAELEDSGVYFCASSPRLAGAGTEQFFGPGTRLTVL.

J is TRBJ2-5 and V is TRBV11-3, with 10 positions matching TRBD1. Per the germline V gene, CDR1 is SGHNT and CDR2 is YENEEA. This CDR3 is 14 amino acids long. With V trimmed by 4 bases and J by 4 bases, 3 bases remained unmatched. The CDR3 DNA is TGTGCCAGCAGCTCGACAGGGGGCCGAGAGACCCAGTACTTC. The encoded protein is CASSSTGGRETQYF.

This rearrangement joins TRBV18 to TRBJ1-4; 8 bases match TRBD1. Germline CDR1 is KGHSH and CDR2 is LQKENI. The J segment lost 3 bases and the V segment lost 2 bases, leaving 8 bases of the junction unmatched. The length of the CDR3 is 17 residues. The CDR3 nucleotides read TGTGCCAGCTCACCAACTACTGACAGGGGCCCTAATGAAAAACTGTTTTTT. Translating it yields CASSPTTDRGPNEKLFF.

Here the CDR3 reads CATSDSRTSTDTQYF. CDR3 coding DNA: TGTGCCACCAGTGATTCTAGGACCAGCACAGATACGCAGTATTTT. V gene TRBV24-1 combines with J gene TRBJ2-3, with D unresolved. Germline CDR1 is KGHDR and CDR2 is SFDVKD. Trimming shortened V by 2 bases and J by 0 bases, and 8 bases separated the two germline ends. This CDR3 comprises 15 residues.

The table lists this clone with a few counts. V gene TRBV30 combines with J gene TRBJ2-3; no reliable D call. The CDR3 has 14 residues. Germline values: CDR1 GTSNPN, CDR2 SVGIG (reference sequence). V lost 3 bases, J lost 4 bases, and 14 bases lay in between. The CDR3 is CAWSDPRSSDTQYF. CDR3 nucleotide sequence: TGTGCCTGGAGCGACCCTCGGAGCTCAGATACGCAGTATTTT.

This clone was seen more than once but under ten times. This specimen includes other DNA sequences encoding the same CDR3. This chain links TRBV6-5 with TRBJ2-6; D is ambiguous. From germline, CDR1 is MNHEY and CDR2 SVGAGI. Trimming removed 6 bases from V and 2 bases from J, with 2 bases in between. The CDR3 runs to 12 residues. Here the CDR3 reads CASRTGANVLTF. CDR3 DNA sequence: TGTGCCAGCAGGACTGGGGCCAACGTCCTGACTTTC.

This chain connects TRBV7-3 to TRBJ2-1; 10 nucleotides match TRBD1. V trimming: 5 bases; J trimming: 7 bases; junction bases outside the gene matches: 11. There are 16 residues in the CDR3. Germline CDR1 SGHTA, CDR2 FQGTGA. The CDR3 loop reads CASSPHGQGVGNEQFF. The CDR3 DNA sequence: TGTGCCAGCAGCCCACACGGACAGGGGGTGGGGAATGAGCAGTTCTTC.

The CDR3 spells CASSQGTGSYNEQFF. The CDR3 region has the DNA TGCGCCAGCAGCCAAGGGACAGGGTCCTACAATGAGCAGTTCTTC. The V and J genes are TRBV4-3 and TRBJ2-1; 8 bases match TRBD1. The CDR3 covers 15 residues. Trimming took 1 base from V and 1 from J; bases not matched to a gene: 0. Looked up from germline, CDR1 is LGHNA and CDR2 is YSLEER.

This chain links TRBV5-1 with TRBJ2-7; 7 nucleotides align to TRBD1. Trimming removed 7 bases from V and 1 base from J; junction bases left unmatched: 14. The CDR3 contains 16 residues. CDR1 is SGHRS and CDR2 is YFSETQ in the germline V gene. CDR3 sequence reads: CASAKSWTGSSYEQYF. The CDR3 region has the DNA TGCGCCAGCGCGAAGTCGTGGACAGGTTCTTCCTACGAGCAGTACTTC. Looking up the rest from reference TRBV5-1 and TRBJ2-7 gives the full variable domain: KAGVTQTPRYLIKTRGQQVTLSCSPISGHRSVSWYQQTPGQGLQFLFEYFSETQRNKGNFPGRFSGRQFSNSRSEMNVSTLELGDSALYLCASAKSWTGSSYEQYFGPGTRLTVT.

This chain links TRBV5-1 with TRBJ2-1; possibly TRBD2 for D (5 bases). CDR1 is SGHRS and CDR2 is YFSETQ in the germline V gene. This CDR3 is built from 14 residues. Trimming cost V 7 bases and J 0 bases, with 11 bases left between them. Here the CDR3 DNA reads TGCGCCAGCTCGGTCGGGAACTCCTACAATGAGCAGTTCTTC. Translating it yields CASSVGNSYNEQFF.

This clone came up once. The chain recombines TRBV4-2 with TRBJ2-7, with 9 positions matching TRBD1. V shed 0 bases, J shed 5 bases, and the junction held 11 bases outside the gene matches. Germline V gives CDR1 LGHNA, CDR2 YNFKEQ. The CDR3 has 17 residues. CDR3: CASSQESVDRGMHEQYF. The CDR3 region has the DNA TGTGCCAGCAGCCAAGAATCAGTGGACAGGGGAATGCACGAGCAGTACTTC.